These 30 T cell receptor beta chains originate from one sample sequenced in a study of blood T cell repertoires in COVID-19. TCRdb keeps only in-frame clones here, not all; method: immunoSEQ multiplex PCR. The sample shows about 150,000 clones, about 83% of them seen only once. The specimen sequenced was peripheral blood. These receptors originate from a man aged 65-85 years who had recovered from COVID-19.

This clone was counted between two and nine times. The genes are TRBV29-1 and TRBJ1-2; D is unresolved. V was trimmed by 3 bases and J by 3 bases, leaving 5 bases between them. Germline CDR1 reads SQVTM; CDR2 reads ANQGSEA. The CDR3 has 11 residues. CDR3 coding DNA: TGCAGCGTTGATGAGTACTATGGCTACACCTTC. It yields the protein CSVDEYYGYTF. Full variable domain (missing parts from reference TRBV29-1 and TRBJ1-2): SAVISQKPSRDICQRGTSLTIQCQVDSQVTMMFWYRQQPGQSLTLIATANQGSEATYESGFVIDKFPISRPNLTFSTLTVSNMSPEDSSIYLCSVDEYYGYTFGSGTRLTVV.

This clone was counted only a few times. The CDR3 region has the DNA TGTGCCAGCAGTTTGATGAGACTACTGAAGATACACGAGCAGTACTTC. The encoded protein is CASSLMRLLKIHEQYF. The rearrangement links TRBV27 to TRBJ2-7, with TRBD2 as a possible D gene (5 bases). With 3 bases removed from V and 5 bases from J, the gap between germline ends came to 20 bases. CDR3 length: 16 amino acids. Germline CDR1 is MNHEY and CDR2 is SMNVEV (reference sequence).

The rearrangement joins TRBV4-3 to TRBJ2-1, with TRBD2 matching 9 bases. J was trimmed by 8 bases and V by 0 bases; bases with no gene match: 5. Per germline, CDR1 LGHNA and CDR2 YSLEER. The CDR3 is made up of 15 amino acids. This CDR3 is CASSQDFGLAYEQFF. The CDR3 nucleotides read TGCGCCAGCAGCCAAGATTTCGGACTAGCGTATGAGCAGTTCTTC.

The chain is built from TRBV9 and TRBJ2-1, with 14 nucleotides matching TRBD2. Per the germline V gene, CDR1 is SGDLS and CDR2 is YYNGEE. There are 18 residues in the CDR3. Trimming cost V 0 bases and J 4 bases; bases outside gene matches: 6. The CDR3 DNA follows: TGTGCCAGCAGCGTAGCTGCGACTAGCGGGAGGGGATACAATGAGCAGTTCTTC. This translates into CASSVAATSGRGYNEQFF.

The chain has TRBV12-3 or TRBV12-4 and TRBJ1-2; 7 bases are a match to TRBD1. The CDR3 totals 13 residues. Trimming cost V 7 bases and J 10 bases; bases outside gene matches: 12. CDR3 region: CASTGQGVGNYTF. In DNA, the CDR3 is TGTGCCAGCACAGGGCAGGGGGTGGGTAACTACACCTTC.

This clone was counted only a few times. V is TRBV7-6 and J is TRBJ2-2; possible D gene TRBD1, 6 bases. V shed 1 base and J shed 7 bases, with 13 bases lying between them. Germline CDR1 and CDR2: SGHVS and FNYEAQ. CDR3 size: 15 residues. CDR3 sequence reads: CASSLDMGAFGELFF. The CDR3 DNA reads as TGTGCCAGCAGCTTAGATATGGGGGCTTTCGGGGAGCTGTTTTTT.

CDR3 nucleotides: TGCGCCAGCAGCCTTGGTCAGGCTAAAAAACTGTTTTTT. This sequence encodes CASSLGQAKKLFF. The chain has TRBV4-1 and TRBJ1-4; no clear D. Germline V gene data show CDR1 as MGHRA and CDR2 as YSYEKL. The CDR3 length is 13 residues. V was trimmed by 4 bases and J by 9 bases, leaving 12 bases between them.

This clone appeared a single time. V is TRBV29-1 and J is TRBJ2-7, with 12 bases identical to TRBD2. Germline CDR1 and CDR2: SQVTM and ANQGSEA. V lost 7 bases and J lost 7; bases outside the gene matches: 8. The CDR3 length is 13 residues. The CDR3 here is CSARTSGNQEQYF. CDR3 nucleotide sequence: TGCAGCGCCCGGACTAGCGGGAATCAGGAGCAGTACTTC.

This chain joins TRBV30 and TRBJ2-3, with TRBD2 matching 7 bases. The CDR3 extends over 13 amino acids. Germline V gives CDR1 GTSNPN, CDR2 SVGIG (reference sequence). The trim removed 7 bases at V and 4 bases at J, leaving 8 bases unmatched. The CDR3 nucleotides are TGTGCCTCCGGGGGAGGGGTCGCAGATACGCAGTATTTT. Encoded protein: CASGGGVADTQYF.

The rearrangement joins TRBV10-1 to TRBJ2-5; TRBD1 aligns across 12 bases. The J segment lost 5 bases and the V segment lost 3 bases, leaving 10 bases of the junction unmatched. This CDR3 is 17 amino acids long. Germline CDR1 is WNHNN and CDR2 is SYGVQD (reference sequence). CDR3 coding DNA: TGCGCCAGCAGTGATCCGGGACAGGGGGCCCGACGGGAGACCCAGTACTTC. Translated: CASSDPGQGARRETQYF.

V usage is TRBV30 and J usage is TRBJ2-7, with D maybe TRBD1 (7 bases). The V gene's germline CDR1 is GTSNPN and CDR2 SVGIG (reference sequence). V gave up 4 bases and J gave up 6 bases, with 16 bases separating them. This CDR3 comprises 13 residues. CDR3 sequence reads: CAWTRQGLGEQYF. The CDR3 nucleotides read TGTGCCTGGACTAGACAGGGACTCGGCGAGCAGTACTTC.

J is TRBJ2-7 and V is TRBV5-6; D gene unclear. The CDR3 consists of 14 residues. Deletions cut 6 bases from V and 6 bases from J, with 19 bases between. Germline CDR1 is SGHDT and CDR2 is YYEEEE. CDR3 protein: CASNPWVSFAEQYF. The CDR3 region has the DNA TGTGCCAGCAACCCCTGGGTTAGCTTCGCCGAGCAGTACTTC.

This clone showed up just once. The chain combines TRBV5-6 with TRBJ2-1, with 7 positions matching TRBD1. The ends lost 2 bases at V and 7 bases at J; junction bases unmatched: 3. There are 13 residues in the CDR3. Germline V lookup: CDR1 SGHDT, CDR2 YYEEEE. CDR3 region: CASSFKGANEQFF. CDR3 DNA: TGTGCCAGCAGCTTCAAGGGGGCTAATGAGCAGTTCTTC.

The chain has TRBV29-1 and TRBJ2-1, with 14 bases fitting TRBD2. After removal of 4 bases from V and 8 bases from J, the junction contained 22 bases not matched to a gene. The germline gives CDR1 SQVTM, CDR2 ANQGSEA. This CDR3 has 20 residues. DNA of the CDR3: TGCAGCGTTGCAAAGGCGGGCGGATCGGGACTAGCGGGAGTTAGAGATGAGCAGTTCTTC. It encodes CSVAKAGGSGLAGVRDEQFF.

The chain uses TRBV5-4 and TRBJ2-3, with TRBD2 identical over 9 bases. Trimming removed 4 bases from V and 0 bases from J; junction bases left unmatched: 6. Per germline, CDR1 SGHNT and CDR2 YYREEE (reference sequence). This CDR3 is built from 16 residues. In DNA form, the CDR3 reads TGTGCCAGCAGCCTCCGACTAGCGGCTAGCACAGATACGCAGTATTTT. This gives the protein CASSLRLAASTDTQYF.

The rearrangement links TRBV4-3 to TRBJ2-1; 10 nucleotides align to TRBD2. The CDR3 length is 15 residues. V shed 5 bases and J 7 bases; nucleotides not matched to a gene: 8. Germline lookup yields CDR1 LGHNA and CDR2 YSLEER. In DNA, the CDR3 is TGCGCCAGCAGCTATGCAGCGGGAGGGGGGAATGAGCAGTTCTTC. Its protein product is CASSYAAGGGNEQFF.

CDR3 sequence (DNA): TGTGCCAGCGGGCGGGGGACTAATGAAAAACTGTTTTTT. Translation gives CASGRGTNEKLFF. This chain links TRBV7-2 with TRBJ1-4; D may be TRBD1 (5 bases). Germline CDR1 SGHTA, CDR2 FQGNSA. CDR3 length equals 13 residues. Trimming stripped 8 bases from V and 2 bases from J, with 9 bases between.

The chain links TRBV7-9 to TRBJ1-1; the D is unclear. Germline V lookup: CDR1 SEHNR, CDR2 FQNEAQ (reference sequence). Trimming cost V 0 bases and J 0 bases, with 8 bases left between them. This CDR3 region has 15 residues. CDR3 in DNA: TGTGCCAGCAGCTTAGCGCGACTGCTGAACACTGAAGCTTTCTTT. This codes for CASSLARLLNTEAFF.

The chain recombines TRBV5-4 with TRBJ2-5; TRBD2 agrees at 10 bases. The CDR3 has 15 residues. V lost 5 bases and J lost 2; bases outside the gene matches: 6. From germline, CDR1 is SGHNT and CDR2 YYREEE (reference sequence). The CDR3 spells CASSSGTSVQETQYF. The DNA for the CDR3 is TGTGCCAGCAGTTCCGGGACTAGCGTACAAGAGACCCAGTACTTC. Full variable domain (rest looked up from reference TRBV5-4 and TRBJ2-5): ETGVTQSPTHLIKTRGQQVTLRCSSQSGHNTVSWYQQALGQGPQFIFQYYREEENGRGNFPPRFSGLQFPNYSSELNVNALELDDSALYLCASSSGTSVQETQYFGPGTRLLVL.

In this sample, this clone turned up a few times. The rearrangement links TRBV28 to TRBJ2-1; D may be TRBD2 (6 bases). V dropped 7 bases and J dropped 0 bases, with 13 bases sitting between them. CDR3 size: 15 residues. The germline gives CDR1 MDHEN, CDR2 SYDVKM. This CDR3 is CASIRDFSSYNEQFF. Here the CDR3 DNA reads TGTGCCAGCATCCGGGACTTCAGCTCCTACAATGAGCAGTTCTTC.

The rearrangement uses TRBV18 and TRBJ2-3; TRBD2 might be the D (6 bases). The V end was cut by 6 bases, the J end by 4 bases, with 17 bases between. The V gene's germline CDR1 is KGHSH and CDR2 LQKENI. This CDR3 is 15 amino acids long. CDR3 in amino acids: CASSYSGPRSDTQYF. Written as DNA, the CDR3 is TGTGCCAGCTCCTACAGCGGGCCCCGCTCAGATACGCAGTATTTT.

The chain combines TRBV5-8 with TRBJ2-7; D may be TRBD2 (5 bases). The V gene lost 6 bases and the J gene lost 2 bases, with 15 bases spanning the gap. The CDR3 consists of 14 residues. Germline CDR1 and CDR2: SGHTS and YDEGEE. Here the CDR3 reads CASILGDTAYEQYF. The CDR3 region has the DNA TGTGCCAGCATCCTGGGAGATACAGCCTACGAGCAGTACTTC.

V gene TRBV7-2 combines with J gene TRBJ2-1; TRBD2 agrees at 9 bases. J gave up 7 bases and V 1 base, and 14 bases lay outside the gene matches. CDR1 and CDR2 (germline): SGHTA, FQGNSA. This CDR3 is built from 18 residues. This CDR3 is CASSLVPRLAGGPNEQFF. CDR3 nucleotides: TGTGCCAGCAGCTTAGTCCCCCGTCTGGCGGGAGGGCCTAATGAGCAGTTCTTC.

V and J are TRBV28 and TRBJ1-5; 10 bases line up with TRBD1. CDR3 length: 15 residues. V was pared by 7 bases and J by 6 bases, with 9 bases of the junction left unmatched. Germline CDR1 and CDR2: MDHEN and SYDVKM. CDR3 in amino acids: CASNTGTGAIQPQHF. The CDR3 nucleotides read TGTGCCAGCAACACCGGGACAGGGGCCATTCAGCCCCAGCATTTT.

The table lists this clone with a few counts. The CDR3 DNA is TGTGCCAGCAGTGATCCGGGGATACCCGCCCAAGAGACCCAGTACTTC. It yields the protein CASSDPGIPAQETQYF. The V call is TRBV6-1, the J call TRBJ2-5, with D possibly matching TRBD2 (5 bases). The CDR3 covers 16 residues. Germline V gene sequence: CDR1 MNHNS, CDR2 SASEGT. The ends were cut back, 3 bases at V and 1 base at J, with 15 bases in the middle.

This rearrangement joins TRBV2 to TRBJ1-3, with D unclear. CDR1 SNHLY and CDR2 FYNNEI come from the germline V gene. The CDR3 loop spans 14 amino acids. V was pared by 7 bases and J by 0 bases, with 10 bases between. CDR3 loop: CASTHADSGNTIYF. The CDR3, as DNA: TGTGCCAGCACCCATGCAGACTCTGGAAACACCATATATTTT.

The chain is built from TRBV19 and TRBJ1-5, with 8 bases fitting TRBD1. J lost 0 bases, V lost 4 bases, and 2 bases had no gene match. CDR1 LNHDA and CDR2 SQIVND come from the germline V gene (reference sequence). The CDR3 is 15 residues long. The CDR3 DNA reads as TGTGCCAGTAGTAGCACAGGGGGTAGCAATCAGCCCCAGCATTTT. Protein product: CASSSTGGSNQPQHF.

V gene TRBV13 combines with J gene TRBJ2-1; D possibly corresponds to TRBD2 (5 bases). Germline V gene data show CDR1 as PRHDT and CDR2 as FYEKMQ (reference sequence). Trimming stripped 1 base from V and 7 bases from J, with 17 bases between. The CDR3 has 16 residues. The DNA of the CDR3 is TGTGCCAGCAGCTTAGACGGAGGAGCGAAGAGGAATGAGCAGTTCTTC. It translates to CASSLDGGAKRNEQFF.

This clone occurred a few times. The chain recombines TRBV2 with TRBJ2-1; 7 bases agree with TRBD2. The CDR3 is 16 residues long. Trimming removed 1 base from V and 7 bases from J; junction bases left unmatched: 10. Germline V CDR1 and CDR2: SNHLY, FYNNEI. In nucleotides, the CDR3 is TGTGCCAGCAGTGAAGAAGGCGGGAGATTAACTAATGAGCAGTTCTTC. Translation: CASSEEGGRLTNEQFF.

The chain has TRBV27 and TRBJ2-7; no firm D call. Germline CDR1 and CDR2: MNHEY and SMNVEV (reference sequence). This CDR3 contains 13 residues. V shed 5 bases and J shed 4 bases, with 12 bases lying between them. CDR3: CASSTAPHYEQYF. For the CDR3, the DNA is TGTGCCAGCAGTACCGCCCCACATTACGAGCAGTACTTC.